The 26 T cell receptor beta chains below all came from one sample that was sequenced in a study of technical replicates of blood from four donors. Assay used: immunoSEQ multiplex PCR; TCRdb lists only in-frame clones, some missing. The sample contains 60,000 to 75,000 clones, around 87% of which appear only once. Sequenced: PBMCs. The receptors come from a human donor in good health. Some clones in this sample may be carry-over from other donors' samples.

This clone was counted a few times. This sequence joins TRBV30 and TRBJ1-3; D not resolved. V was pared by 2 bases and J by 0 bases, with 11 bases between. Germline CDR1 GTSNPN, CDR2 SVGIG (reference sequence). The CDR3 has 15 residues. The CDR3 spells CAWSRPRSSGNTIYF. For the CDR3, the DNA is TGTGCCTGGAGTCGGCCGCGGAGCTCTGGAAACACCATATATTTT.

The gene calls are TRBV5-6 and TRBJ1-3; D perhaps matches TRBD1 (5 bases). Germline values: CDR1 SGHDT, CDR2 YYEEEE. Trimming took 2 bases from V and 5 from J, leaving 14 bases between them. The CDR3 extends over 15 amino acids. CDR3 region: CASSFLQGDRNTIYF. Written as DNA, the CDR3 is TGTGCCAGCAGCTTCCTCCAGGGCGATAGAAACACCATATATTTT.

This clone was seen once. The chain links TRBV4-3 to TRBJ1-1; TRBD1 is a possible D gene (5 bases). Deletions cut 2 bases from V and 0 bases from J, with 13 bases between. Looked up from germline, CDR1 is LGHNA and CDR2 is YSLEER. The CDR3 sequence is 16 residues long. The CDR3 DNA sequence: TGCGCCAGCAGCCAAAGCCCAGGGTTTATGAACACTGAAGCTTTCTTT. It is translated as CASSQSPGFMNTEAFF.

This clone was detected only once. V is TRBV19 and J is TRBJ1-4; 7 bases line up with TRBD1. Germline V gives CDR1 LNHDA, CDR2 SQIVND (reference sequence). The CDR3 loop spans 16 amino acids. V dropped 6 bases and J dropped 2; count of bases not matched to a gene: 9. The CDR3 protein is CASRRTGQPTNEKLFF. In DNA form, the CDR3 reads TGTGCCAGTAGAAGGACAGGACAACCCACTAATGAAAAACTGTTTTTT.

The chain couples TRBV9 to TRBJ1-4, with a weak D call TRBD1 (6 bases). In germline, CDR1 is SGDLS, CDR2 YYNGEE. The CDR3 consists of 15 residues. V lost 0 bases and J 3 bases, leaving 9 bases between the germline ends. The CDR3, as DNA: TGTGCCAGCAGCGTAGCTGGGACACCTAATGAAAAACTGTTTTTT. It encodes CASSVAGTPNEKLFF.

This clone was seen only once. The J gene is TRBJ2-1, the V gene TRBV9; 14 nucleotides agree with TRBD2. This CDR3 region has 19 residues. Trimming cost V 4 bases and J 8 bases; bases outside gene matches: 17. The germline V gene has CDR1 SGDLS and CDR2 YYNGEE. CDR3 sequence reads: CASSKTSGGAGFIWDEQFF. CDR3 coding DNA: TGTGCCAGCAGCAAGACTAGCGGGGGGGCCGGATTTATCTGGGATGAGCAGTTCTTC.

The gene calls are TRBV6-5 and TRBJ1-6; TRBD1 matches at 7 bases. The CDR3 covers 16 residues. CDR1 and CDR2 from the germline V gene are MNHEY and SVGAGI. The V segment lost 0 bases and the J segment 9 bases; nucleotides outside the gene matches: 8. The CDR3 protein is CASSYSIGQGGSPLHF. The CDR3 DNA is TGTGCCAGCAGTTACTCGATAGGGCAGGGGGGTTCACCCCTCCACTTT.

This chain connects TRBV6-1 to TRBJ2-7, with D possibly being TRBD1 (6 bases). CDR3 length equals 15 residues. The V gene's germline CDR1 is MNHNS and CDR2 SASEGT. Trimming cost V 1 base and J 7 bases, with 17 bases left between them. Written as DNA, the CDR3 is TGTGCCAGCAGTGAAGAGGGCAGGGGTGTGGAAGAGCAGTACTTC. It encodes CASSEEGRGVEEQYF.

V usage is TRBV6-5 and J usage is TRBJ1-6, with D tentatively TRBD1 (5 bases). Germline CDR1 is MNHEY and CDR2 is SVGAGI. The CDR3 sequence is 15 residues long. The V end lost 5 bases, the J end lost 4 bases, and 12 bases lay between the germline ends. CDR3 sequence reads: CASSGTGTYNSPLHF. The CDR3 region has the DNA TGTGCCAGCAGTGGAACCGGGACTTATAATTCACCCCTCCACTTT.

The chain employs TRBV7-2 and TRBJ2-7; 7 bases agree with TRBD1. The CDR3 length is 15 residues. CDR1 and CDR2 (germline): SGHTA, FQGNSA. With V trimmed by 2 bases and J by 4 bases, 8 bases remained unmatched. Here the CDR3 reads CASSLPHRGVYEQYF. The DNA for the CDR3 is TGTGCCAGCAGCTTACCTCACAGGGGAGTATACGAGCAGTACTTC.

DNA of the CDR3: TGTGCCAGCAGAGGACAGGGAGGCCCCTACGAGCAGTACTTC. It specifies CASRGQGGPYEQYF. V is TRBV2 and J is TRBJ2-7; 8 nucleotides agree with TRBD1. From germline, CDR1 is SNHLY and CDR2 FYNNEI. This CDR3 spans 14 amino acids. The J segment lost 2 bases and the V segment lost 6 bases, leaving 6 bases of the junction unmatched.

V and J are TRBV7-8 and TRBJ1-3, with 7 bases lining up with TRBD1. CDR1 and CDR2 from the germline V gene are SGHVS and FQNEAQ. V trimming: 6 bases; J trimming: 4 bases; junction bases outside the gene matches: 6. The CDR3 consists of 14 residues. CDR3 region: CASSKGGEGNTIYF. In nucleotides, the CDR3 is TGTGCCAGCAGTAAAGGGGGCGAGGGAAACACCATATATTTT.

The chain recombines TRBV7-9 with TRBJ2-2, with 8 bases matching TRBD1. The CDR3 totals 14 residues. Germline CDR1 SEHNR, CDR2 FQNEAQ (reference sequence). J lost 5 bases, V lost 5 bases, and 4 bases had no gene match. The CDR3 DNA is TGTGCCAGCAGCGCGACAGGGGAGACCGGGGAGCTGTTTTTT. Translation gives CASSATGETGELFF.

The J gene is TRBJ2-5, the V gene TRBV7-2; 14 bases agree with TRBD2. V gave up 4 bases and J gave up 5 bases; unmatched junction bases: 3. The length of the CDR3 is 15 residues. The V gene's germline CDR1 is SGHTA and CDR2 FQGNSA. The DNA of the CDR3 is TGTGCCAGCAGCTGGACTAGCGGGGGGATGGAGACCCAGTACTTC. It is translated as CASSWTSGGMETQYF.

The chain recombines TRBV5-4 with TRBJ2-5; perhaps TRBD2 as D (5 bases). Germline-derived CDR1 and CDR2 are SGHNT and YYREEE (reference sequence). This CDR3 is 13 amino acids long. V was cut by 4 bases and J by 2 bases, with 9 bases left in between. CDR3 sequence (DNA): TGTGCCAGCAGCAGCGGACGGCAAGAGACCCAGTACTTC. Its translation: CASSSGRQETQYF.

The chain links TRBV9 to TRBJ2-7; 9 nucleotides align to TRBD1. The CDR3 is made up of 16 amino acids. The germline V gene encodes CDR1 SGDLS and CDR2 YYNGEE. V was clipped by 1 base and J by 4 bases; unmatched bases: 9. CDR3 protein: CASSVPQGAPVYEQYF. The DNA for the CDR3 is TGTGCCAGCAGCGTACCACAGGGGGCCCCTGTGTACGAGCAGTACTTC.

V and J are TRBV4-3 and TRBJ2-7, with D maybe TRBD1 (5 bases). Germline V gives CDR1 LGHNA, CDR2 YSLEER. V was cut by 0 bases and J by 3 bases, with 6 bases left in between. This CDR3 has 13 residues. CDR3 sequence: CASSQDQGYEQYF. The CDR3 coding sequence is TGCGCCAGCAGCCAAGATCAGGGCTACGAGCAGTACTTC.

The chain carries TRBV10-3 and TRBJ1-4, with 7 nucleotides matching TRBD1. There are 15 residues in the CDR3. V lost 4 bases to trimming and J lost 0 bases; unmatched junction nucleotides: 2. Germline V gives CDR1 ENHRY, CDR2 SYGVKD. The chain's CDR3 is CAISGGQTTNEKLFF. The DNA for the CDR3 is TGTGCCATCAGTGGGGGACAGACAACTAATGAAAAACTGTTTTTT.

This chain connects TRBV5-1 to TRBJ1-6; possibly TRBD1 for D (5 bases). Trimming left V 4 bases short and J 1 base short, with 15 bases between. The germline V gene encodes CDR1 SGHRS and CDR2 YFSETQ. The CDR3 consists of 17 residues. CDR3 sequence (DNA): TGCGCCAGCAGCCAGGAAGTGACAGAGTCCTATAATTCACCCCTCCACTTT. It encodes CASSQEVTESYNSPLHF.

The gene calls are TRBV28 and TRBJ2-1, with TRBD2 identical over 15 bases. Germline CDR1 and CDR2: MDHEN and SYDVKM. J was trimmed by 0 bases and V by 5 bases; bases with no gene match: 5. CDR3 size: 18 residues. Here the CDR3 DNA reads TGTGCCAGCAGTCGGGGACTAGCGGGGGGTAGCTCCTACAATGAGCAGTTCTTC. Encoded protein: CASSRGLAGGSSYNEQFF. The whole variable domain, filled in from reference TRBV28 and TRBJ2-1, reads DVKVTQSSRYLVKRTGEKVFLECVQDMDHENMFWYRQDPGLGLRLIYFSYDVKMKEKGDIPEGYSVSREKKERFSLILESASTNQTSMYLCASSRGLAGGSSYNEQFFGPGTRLTVL.

The chain recombines TRBV4-1 with TRBJ2-1; D gene uncertain. V lost 0 bases to trimming and J lost 7 bases, with 13 bases between them. CDR3 length: 15 residues. CDR1 and CDR2 from the germline V gene are MGHRA and YSYEKL. CDR3 bases: TGCGCCAGCAGCCAAGATGGGCTTAGTATTAATGAGCAGTTCTTC. As protein: CASSQDGLSINEQFF.

V and J are TRBV19 and TRBJ1-5; D gene uncertain. The V gene's germline CDR1 is LNHDA and CDR2 SQIVND (reference sequence). The CDR3 covers 12 residues. With 6 bases removed from V and 4 bases from J, the gap between germline ends came to 7 bases. The CDR3 reads CASRGNNQPQHF. Here the CDR3 DNA reads TGTGCCAGTAGGGGCAATAATCAGCCCCAGCATTTT.

In this sample, this clone turned up a few times. This chain links TRBV30 with TRBJ2-1; 8 bases map to TRBD2. The V and J ends lost 3 bases and 2 bases, in that order; junction bases with no gene match: 3. The germline V gene encodes CDR1 GTSNPN and CDR2 SVGIG (reference sequence). This CDR3 is 14 amino acids long. The CDR3 DNA follows: TGTGCCTGGAGATCCGGGGGGGCCTACAATGAGCAGTTCTTC. It is translated as CAWRSGGAYNEQFF.

This clone showed up just once. This rearrangement joins TRBV4-2 to TRBJ2-7; no definite D call. Germline V gene data show CDR1 as LGHNA and CDR2 as YNFKEQ. V lost 0 bases and J lost 2, with 17 bases in between. The CDR3 length is 17 residues. The CDR3 spells CASSQERWSSRTYEQYF. The CDR3 DNA reads TGTGCCAGCAGCCAAGAGAGGTGGTCTTCACGAACCTACGAGCAGTACTTC.

This clone was found once. J is TRBJ1-3 and V is TRBV12-5; D not certain. This CDR3 is built from 17 residues. Germline V gene data show CDR1 as LGHNT and CDR2 as FRNRAP. V lost 0 bases and J lost 4, with 16 bases in between. The CDR3 region is CASGLVFGISSGNTIYF. CDR3 in DNA: TGTGCTAGTGGTTTGGTTTTCGGGATTTCTTCCGGAAACACCATATATTTT.

The chain uses TRBV5-6 and TRBJ1-1, with 9 positions matching TRBD1. CDR3 size: 13 residues. Germline V lookup: CDR1 SGHDT, CDR2 YYEEEE. V lost 5 bases and J lost 4; bases outside the gene matches: 3. The CDR3 loop reads CASSGTGSTEAFF. Here the CDR3 DNA reads TGTGCCAGCAGTGGGACAGGGAGCACTGAAGCTTTCTTT.